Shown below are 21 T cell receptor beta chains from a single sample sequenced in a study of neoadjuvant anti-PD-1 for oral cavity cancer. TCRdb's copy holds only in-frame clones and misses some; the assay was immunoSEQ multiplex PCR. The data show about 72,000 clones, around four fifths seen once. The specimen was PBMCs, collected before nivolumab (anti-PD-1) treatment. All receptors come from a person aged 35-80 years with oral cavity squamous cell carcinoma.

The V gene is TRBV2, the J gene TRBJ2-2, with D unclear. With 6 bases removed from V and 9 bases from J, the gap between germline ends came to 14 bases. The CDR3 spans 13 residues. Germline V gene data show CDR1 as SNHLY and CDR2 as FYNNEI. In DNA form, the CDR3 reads TGTGCCAGCAGGAAACCCCCGGTGCGGGAGCTGTTTTTT. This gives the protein CASRKPPVRELFF.

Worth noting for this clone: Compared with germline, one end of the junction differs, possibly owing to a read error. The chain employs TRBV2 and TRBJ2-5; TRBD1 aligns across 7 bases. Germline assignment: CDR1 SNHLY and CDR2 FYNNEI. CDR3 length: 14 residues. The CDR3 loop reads CASREGTVEETQYF. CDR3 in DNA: TGTGCCAGCAGGGAAGGGACAGTAGAAGAGACCCAGTACTTC. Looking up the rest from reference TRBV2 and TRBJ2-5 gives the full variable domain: EPEVTQTPSHQVTQMGQEVILRCVPISNHLYFYWYRQILGQKVEFLVSFYNNEISEKSEIFDDQFSVERPDGSNFTLKIRSTKLEDSAMYFCASREGTVEETQYFGPGTRLLVL.

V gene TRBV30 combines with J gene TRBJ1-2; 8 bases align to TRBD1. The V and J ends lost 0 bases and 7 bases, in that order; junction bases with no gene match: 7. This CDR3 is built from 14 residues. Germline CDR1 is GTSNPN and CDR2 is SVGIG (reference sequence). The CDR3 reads CAWSVLDRDSGYTF. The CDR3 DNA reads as TGTGCCTGGAGTGTCCTGGACAGGGATAGTGGCTACACCTTC.

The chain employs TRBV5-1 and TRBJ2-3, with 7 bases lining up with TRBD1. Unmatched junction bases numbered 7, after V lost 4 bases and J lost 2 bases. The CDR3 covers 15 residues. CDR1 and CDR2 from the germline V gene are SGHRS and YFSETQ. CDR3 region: CASSEAGTATDTQYF. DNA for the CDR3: TGCGCCAGCAGCGAGGCCGGGACAGCCACAGATACGCAGTATTTT.

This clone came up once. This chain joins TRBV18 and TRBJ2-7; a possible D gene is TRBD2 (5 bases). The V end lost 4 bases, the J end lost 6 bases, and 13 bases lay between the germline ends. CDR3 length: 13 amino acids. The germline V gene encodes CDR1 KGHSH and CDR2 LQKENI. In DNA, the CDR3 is TGTGCCAGCTCACGGACGGAGGTAGGCGAGCAGTACTTC. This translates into CASSRTEVGEQYF.

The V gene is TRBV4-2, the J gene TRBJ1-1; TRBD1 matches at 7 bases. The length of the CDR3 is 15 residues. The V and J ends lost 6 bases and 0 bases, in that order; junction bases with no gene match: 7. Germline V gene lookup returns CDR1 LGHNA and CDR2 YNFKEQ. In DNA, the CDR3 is TGTGCCAGCAGGCGGGAACAGGGGATGAACACTGAAGCTTTCTTT. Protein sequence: CASRREQGMNTEAFF.

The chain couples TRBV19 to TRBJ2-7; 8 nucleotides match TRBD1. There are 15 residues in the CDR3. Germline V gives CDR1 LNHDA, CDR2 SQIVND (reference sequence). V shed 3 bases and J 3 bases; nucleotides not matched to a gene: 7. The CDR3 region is CASSMGTGAFYEQYF. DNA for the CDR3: TGTGCCAGTAGTATGGGGACAGGTGCCTTCTACGAGCAGTACTTC.

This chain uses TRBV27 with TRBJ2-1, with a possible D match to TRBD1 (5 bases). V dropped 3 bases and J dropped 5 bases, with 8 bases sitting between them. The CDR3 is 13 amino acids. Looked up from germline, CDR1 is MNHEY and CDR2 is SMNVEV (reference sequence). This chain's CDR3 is CASSFWGNNEQFF. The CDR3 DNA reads TGTGCCAGCAGTTTTTGGGGCAACAATGAGCAGTTCTTC.

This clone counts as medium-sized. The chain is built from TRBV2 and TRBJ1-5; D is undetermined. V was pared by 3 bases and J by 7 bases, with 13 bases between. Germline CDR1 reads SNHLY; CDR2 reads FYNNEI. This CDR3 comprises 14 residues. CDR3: CASSDARYGQPQHF. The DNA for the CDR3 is TGTGCCAGCAGTGACGCCCGCTACGGCCAGCCCCAGCATTTT.

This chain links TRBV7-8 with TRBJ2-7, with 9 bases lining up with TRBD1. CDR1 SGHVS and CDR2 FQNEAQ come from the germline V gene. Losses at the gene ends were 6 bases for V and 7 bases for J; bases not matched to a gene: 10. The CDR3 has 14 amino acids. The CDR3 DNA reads TGTGCCAGCAGTTCTCGGGACAGGGCGAAAGAGCAGTACTTC. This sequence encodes CASSSRDRAKEQYF.

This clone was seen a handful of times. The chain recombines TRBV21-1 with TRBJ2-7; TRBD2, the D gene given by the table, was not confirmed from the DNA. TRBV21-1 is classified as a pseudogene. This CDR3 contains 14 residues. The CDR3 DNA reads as TGTGCCAGCAGCAAAGATGTAGCGTTCGAGAGCTTGTACTTC. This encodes CASSKDVAFESLYF.

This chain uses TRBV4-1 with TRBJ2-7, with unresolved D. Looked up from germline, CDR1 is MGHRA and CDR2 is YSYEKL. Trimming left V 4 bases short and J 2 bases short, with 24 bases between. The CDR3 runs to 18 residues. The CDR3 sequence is CASSRLSLRTYPPYEQYF. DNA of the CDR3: TGCGCCAGCAGCCGCCTTTCACTCCGGACGTACCCCCCCTACGAGCAGTACTTC.

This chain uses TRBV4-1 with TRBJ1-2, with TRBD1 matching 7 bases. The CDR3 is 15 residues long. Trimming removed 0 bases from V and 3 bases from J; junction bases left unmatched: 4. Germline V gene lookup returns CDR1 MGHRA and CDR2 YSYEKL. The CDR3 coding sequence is TGCGCCAGCAGCCAAGACCCCAGGGGGGACTATGGCTACACCTTC. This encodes CASSQDPRGDYGYTF.

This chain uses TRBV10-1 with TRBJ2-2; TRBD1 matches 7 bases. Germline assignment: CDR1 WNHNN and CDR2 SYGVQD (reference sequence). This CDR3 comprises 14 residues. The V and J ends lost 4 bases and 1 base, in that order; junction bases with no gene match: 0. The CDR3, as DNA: TGCGCCAGCAGTGGGACAGGGAACACCGGGGAGCTGTTTTTT. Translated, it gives CASSGTGNTGELFF.

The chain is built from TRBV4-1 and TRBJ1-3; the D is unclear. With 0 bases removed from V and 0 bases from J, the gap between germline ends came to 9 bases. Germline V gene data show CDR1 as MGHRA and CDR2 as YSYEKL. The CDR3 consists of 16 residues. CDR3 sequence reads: CASSQEYLSSGNTIYF. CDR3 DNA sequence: TGCGCCAGCAGCCAAGAGTATCTGAGCTCTGGAAACACCATATATTTT.

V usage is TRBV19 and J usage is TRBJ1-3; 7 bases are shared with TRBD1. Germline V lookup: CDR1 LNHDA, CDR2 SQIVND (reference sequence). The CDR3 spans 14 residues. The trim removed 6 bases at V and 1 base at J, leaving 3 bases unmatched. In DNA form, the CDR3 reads TGTGCCAGTAGGACGACAGGGTCTGGAAACACCATATATTTT. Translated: CASRTTGSGNTIYF.

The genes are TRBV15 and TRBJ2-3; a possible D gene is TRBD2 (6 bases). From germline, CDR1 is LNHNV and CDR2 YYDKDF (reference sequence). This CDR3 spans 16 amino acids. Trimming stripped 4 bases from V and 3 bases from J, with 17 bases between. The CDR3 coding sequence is TGTGCCACCAGCACAGGGACTCGATTCGCGACAGATACGCAGTATTTT. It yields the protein CATSTGTRFATDTQYF.

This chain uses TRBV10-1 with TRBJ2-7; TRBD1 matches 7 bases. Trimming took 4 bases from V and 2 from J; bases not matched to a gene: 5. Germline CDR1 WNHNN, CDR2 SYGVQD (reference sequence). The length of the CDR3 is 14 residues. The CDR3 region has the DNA TGCGCCAGCAGTGCGAACAGGGGCCCCTACGAGCAGTACTTC. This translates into CASSANRGPYEQYF.

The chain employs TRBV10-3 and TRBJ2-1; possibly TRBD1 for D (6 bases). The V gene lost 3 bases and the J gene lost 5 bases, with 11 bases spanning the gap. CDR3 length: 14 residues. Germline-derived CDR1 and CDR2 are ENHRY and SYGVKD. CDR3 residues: CAISEGQSDNEQFF. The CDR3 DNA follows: TGTGCCATCAGTGAAGGACAGTCCGACAATGAGCAGTTCTTC.

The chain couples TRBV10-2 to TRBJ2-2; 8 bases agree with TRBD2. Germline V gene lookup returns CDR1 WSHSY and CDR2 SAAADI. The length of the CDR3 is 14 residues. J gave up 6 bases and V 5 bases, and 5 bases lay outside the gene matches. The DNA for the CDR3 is TGCGCCAGCAGTCCGGGACTAGTCTCCGGGGAGCTGTTTTTT. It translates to CASSPGLVSGELFF.

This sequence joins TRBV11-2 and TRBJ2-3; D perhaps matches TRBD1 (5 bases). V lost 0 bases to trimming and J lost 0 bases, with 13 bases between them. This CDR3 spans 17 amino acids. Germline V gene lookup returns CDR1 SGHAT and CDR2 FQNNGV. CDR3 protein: CASSLDPRGRSTDTQYF. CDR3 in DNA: TGTGCCAGCAGCTTAGATCCAAGGGGAAGGAGCACAGATACGCAGTATTTT.